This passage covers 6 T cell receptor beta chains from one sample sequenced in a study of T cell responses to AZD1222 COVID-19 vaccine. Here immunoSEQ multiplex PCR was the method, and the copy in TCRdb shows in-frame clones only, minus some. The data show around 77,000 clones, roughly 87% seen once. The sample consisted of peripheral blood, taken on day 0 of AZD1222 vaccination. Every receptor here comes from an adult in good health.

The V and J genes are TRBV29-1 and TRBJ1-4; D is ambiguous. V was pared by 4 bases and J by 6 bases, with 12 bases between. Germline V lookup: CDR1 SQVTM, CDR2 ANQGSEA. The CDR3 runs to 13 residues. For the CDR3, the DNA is TGCAGCGTTGCAATATCGGGTGATGAAAAACTGTTTTTT. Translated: CSVAISGDEKLFF. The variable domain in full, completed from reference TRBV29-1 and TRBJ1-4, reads SAVISQKPSRDICQRGTSLTIQCQVDSQVTMMFWYRQQPGQSLTLIATANQGSEATYESGFVIDKFPISRPNLTFSTLTVSNMSPEDSSIYLCSVAISGDEKLFFGSGTQLSVL.

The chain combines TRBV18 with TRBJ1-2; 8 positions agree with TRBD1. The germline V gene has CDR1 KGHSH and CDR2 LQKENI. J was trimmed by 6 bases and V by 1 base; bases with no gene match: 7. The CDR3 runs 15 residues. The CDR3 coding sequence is TGTGCCAGCTCACCACTACAAACAGGGGGTAATGGCTACACCTTC. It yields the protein CASSPLQTGGNGYTF.

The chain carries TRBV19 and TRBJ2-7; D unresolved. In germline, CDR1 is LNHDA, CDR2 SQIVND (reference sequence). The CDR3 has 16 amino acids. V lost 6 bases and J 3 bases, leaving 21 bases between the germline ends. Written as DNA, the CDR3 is TGTGCCAGTAGCATGATCTTGGTGGGGAAAAGCTACGAGCAGTACTTC. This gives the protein CASSMILVGKSYEQYF.

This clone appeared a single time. CDR3 region: CASTRRGQNTGELFF. Here the CDR3 DNA reads TGCGCCAGCACCCGCAGGGGGCAGAACACCGGGGAGCTGTTTTTT. The V and J genes are TRBV10-2 and TRBJ2-2; 8 nucleotides line up with TRBD1. V lost 7 bases and J lost 1; bases outside the gene matches: 5. The CDR3 consists of 15 residues. Germline V gene sequence: CDR1 WSHSY, CDR2 SAAADI.

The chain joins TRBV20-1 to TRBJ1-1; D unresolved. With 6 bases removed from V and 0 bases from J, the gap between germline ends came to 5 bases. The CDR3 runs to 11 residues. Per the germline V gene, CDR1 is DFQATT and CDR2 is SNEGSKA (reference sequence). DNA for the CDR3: TGCAGTGCGATGTTGAACACTGAAGCTTTCTTT. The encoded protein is CSAMLNTEAFF.

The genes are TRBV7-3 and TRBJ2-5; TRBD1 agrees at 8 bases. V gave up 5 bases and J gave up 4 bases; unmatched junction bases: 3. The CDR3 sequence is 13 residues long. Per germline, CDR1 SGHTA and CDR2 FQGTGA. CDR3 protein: CASSKGQVETQYF. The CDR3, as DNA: TGTGCCAGCAGCAAGGGACAGGTAGAGACCCAGTACTTC.